This T cell receptor beta chain came from a study of T cell repertoires in cytomegalovirus infection. Study background: Indications came from public TCR beta signatures; they pointed to CMV infection and to a matching HLA type.

Study conclusions and caveats: CMV-specific TCR beta clonotypes restricted by HLA-C dominated the ex vivo response. Identification of carriers of CMV plus the relevant HLA was performed using cumulative public TCR beta family frequency.

TCRdb fed the reads into MiXCR, producing one record per CDR3 protein. The sample consists of roughly 250,000 distinct CDR3 sequences, over 20% of them appearing once. The CDR3 sequence is 12 residues long. Trimming took 6 bases from V and 7 from J, leaving 13 bases between them. Germline V gene lookup returns CDR1 DFQATT and CDR2 SNEGSKA (reference sequence). This clonotype was seen repeatedly, ten times or more. Antigen: not known. This clonotype was obtained from a human donor in good health (CMV status not recorded). Some clones in this sample may be carry-over from other donors' samples. Material for sequencing was CD8+ T cells from PBMCs. This chain joins TRBV20-1 and TRBJ1-5; D remains ambiguous. Here the CDR3 reads CSAEGIGQPQHF. In DNA, the CDR3 is TGCAGTGCAGAGGGTATAGGACAGCCCCAGCATTTT.